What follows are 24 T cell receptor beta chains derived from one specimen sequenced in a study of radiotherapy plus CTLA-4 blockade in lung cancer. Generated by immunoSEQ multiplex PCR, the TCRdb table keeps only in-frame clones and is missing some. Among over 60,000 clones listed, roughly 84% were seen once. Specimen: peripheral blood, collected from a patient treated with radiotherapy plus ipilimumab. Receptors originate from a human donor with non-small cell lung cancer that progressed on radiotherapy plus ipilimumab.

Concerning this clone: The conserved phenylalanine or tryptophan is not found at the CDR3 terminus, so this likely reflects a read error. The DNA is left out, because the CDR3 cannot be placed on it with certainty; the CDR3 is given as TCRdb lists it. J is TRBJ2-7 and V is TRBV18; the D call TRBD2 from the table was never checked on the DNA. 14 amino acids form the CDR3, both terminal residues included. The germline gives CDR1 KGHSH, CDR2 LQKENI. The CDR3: CASSLGRLGQEVEI.

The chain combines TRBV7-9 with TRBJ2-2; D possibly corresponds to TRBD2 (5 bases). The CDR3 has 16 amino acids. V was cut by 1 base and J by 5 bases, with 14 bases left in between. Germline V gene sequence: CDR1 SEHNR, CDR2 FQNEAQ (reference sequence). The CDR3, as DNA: TGTGCCAGCAGCTTAGTCCCGGGGATGAGGACCGGGGAGCTGTTTTTT. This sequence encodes CASSLVPGMRTGELFF.

The CDR3: CASGLPKHSGTSGRGAKNIQYF. CDR3 coding DNA: TGTGCTAGTGGTTTGCCGAAACATTCCGGGACTAGCGGTAGGGGGGCCAAAAACATTCAGTACTTC. The genes are TRBV12-5 and TRBJ2-4; 11 bases align to TRBD2. The CDR3 contains 22 residues. From germline, CDR1 is LGHNT and CDR2 FRNRAP. V shed 2 bases and J 1 base; nucleotides not matched to a gene: 19.

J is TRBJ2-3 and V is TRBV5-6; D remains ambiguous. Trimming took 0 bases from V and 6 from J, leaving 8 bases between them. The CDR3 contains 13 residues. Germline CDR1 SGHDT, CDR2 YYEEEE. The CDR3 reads CASSLDVPDTQYF. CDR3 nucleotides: TGTGCCAGCAGCTTGGATGTTCCGGATACGCAGTATTTT.

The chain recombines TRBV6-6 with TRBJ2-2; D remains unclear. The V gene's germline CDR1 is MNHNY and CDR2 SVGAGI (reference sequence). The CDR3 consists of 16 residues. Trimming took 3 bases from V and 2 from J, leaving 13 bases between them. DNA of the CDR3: TGTGCCAGCAGTTATCCTGGACGGAAAAACACCGGGGAGCTGTTTTTT. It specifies CASSYPGRKNTGELFF.

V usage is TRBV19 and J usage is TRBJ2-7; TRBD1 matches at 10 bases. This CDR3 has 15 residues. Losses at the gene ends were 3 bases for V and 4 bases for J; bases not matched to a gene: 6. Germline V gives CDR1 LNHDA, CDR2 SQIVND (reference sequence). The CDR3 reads CASSILRDRGYEQYF. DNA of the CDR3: TGTGCCAGTAGTATCCTCCGGGACAGGGGATACGAGCAGTACTTC. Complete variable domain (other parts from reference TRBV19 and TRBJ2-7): DGGITQSPKYLFRKEGQNVTLSCEQNLNHDAMYWYRQDPGQGLRLIYYSQIVNDFQKGDIAEGYSVSREKKESFPLTVTSAQKNPTAFYLCASSILRDRGYEQYFGPGTRLTVT.

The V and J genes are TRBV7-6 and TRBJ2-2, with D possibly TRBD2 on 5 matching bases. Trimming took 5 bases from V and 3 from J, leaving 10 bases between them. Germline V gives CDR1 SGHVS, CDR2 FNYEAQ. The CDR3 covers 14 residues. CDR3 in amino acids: CASSPGEHTGELFF. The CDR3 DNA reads TGTGCCAGCAGCCCCGGGGAGCACACCGGGGAGCTGTTTTTT. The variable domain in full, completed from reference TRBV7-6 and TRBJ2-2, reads GAGVSQSPRYKVTKRGQDVALRCDPISGHVSLYWYRQALGQGPEFLTYFNYEAQQDKSGLPNDRFSAERPEGSISTLTIQRTEQRDSAMYRCASSPGEHTGELFFGEGSRLTVL.

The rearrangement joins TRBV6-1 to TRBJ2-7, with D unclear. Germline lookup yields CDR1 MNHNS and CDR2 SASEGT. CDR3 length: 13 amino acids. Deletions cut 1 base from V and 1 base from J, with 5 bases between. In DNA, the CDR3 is TGTGCCAGCAGTGAAGACGGTTCCTACGAGCAGTACGTC. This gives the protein CASSEDGSYEQYV.

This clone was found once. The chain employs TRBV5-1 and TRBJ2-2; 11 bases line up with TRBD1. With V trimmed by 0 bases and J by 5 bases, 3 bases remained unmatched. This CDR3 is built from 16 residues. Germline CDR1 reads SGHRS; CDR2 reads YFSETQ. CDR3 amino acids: CASSLAGTGGTGELFF. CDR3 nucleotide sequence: TGCGCCAGCAGCTTGGCGGGGACAGGGGGAACCGGGGAGCTGTTTTTT.

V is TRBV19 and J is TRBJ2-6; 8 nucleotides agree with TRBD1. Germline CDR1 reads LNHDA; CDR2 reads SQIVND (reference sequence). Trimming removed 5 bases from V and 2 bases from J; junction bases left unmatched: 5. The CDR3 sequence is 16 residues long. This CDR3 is CASSHTQGAGANVLTF. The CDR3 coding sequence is TGTGCCAGTAGTCACACACAGGGGGCTGGGGCCAACGTCCTGACTTTC.

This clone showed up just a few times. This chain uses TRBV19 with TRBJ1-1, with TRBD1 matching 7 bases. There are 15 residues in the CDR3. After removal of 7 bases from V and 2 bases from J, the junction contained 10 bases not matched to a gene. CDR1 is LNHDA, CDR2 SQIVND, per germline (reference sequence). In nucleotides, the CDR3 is TGTGCCAGTACCCTACAGGGGACACAAAACACTGAAGCTTTCTTT. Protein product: CASTLQGTQNTEAFF.

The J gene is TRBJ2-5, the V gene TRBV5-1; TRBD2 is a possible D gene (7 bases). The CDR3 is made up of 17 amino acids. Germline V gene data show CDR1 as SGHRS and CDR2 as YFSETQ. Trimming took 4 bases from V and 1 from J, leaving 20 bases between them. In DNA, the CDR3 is TGCGCCAGCAGCGTAGGGGGAGGGGCGGGCGTCCAAGAGACCCAGTACTTC. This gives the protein CASSVGGGAGVQETQYF.

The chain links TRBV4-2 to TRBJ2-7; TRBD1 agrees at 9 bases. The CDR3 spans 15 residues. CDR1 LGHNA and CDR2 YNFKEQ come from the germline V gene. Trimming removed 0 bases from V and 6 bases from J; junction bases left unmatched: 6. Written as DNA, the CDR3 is TGTGCCAGCAGCCAAGATTTCGGGACAGGGTCCGAGCAGTACGTC. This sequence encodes CASSQDFGTGSEQYV.

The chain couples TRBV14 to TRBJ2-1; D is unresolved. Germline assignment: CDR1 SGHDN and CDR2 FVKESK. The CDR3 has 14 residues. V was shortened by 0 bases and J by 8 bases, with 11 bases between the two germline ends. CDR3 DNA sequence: TGTGCCAGCAGCCAAGATTTTGGGCAGTATGAGCAGTTCTTC. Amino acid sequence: CASSQDFGQYEQFF.

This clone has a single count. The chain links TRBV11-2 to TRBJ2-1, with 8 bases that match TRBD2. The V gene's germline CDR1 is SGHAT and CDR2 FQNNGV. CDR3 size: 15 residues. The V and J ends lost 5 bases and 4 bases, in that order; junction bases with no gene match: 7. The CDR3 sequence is CASSRISGKYNEQFF. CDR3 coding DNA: TGTGCCAGCAGCCGGATTAGCGGGAAGTACAATGAGCAGTTCTTC.

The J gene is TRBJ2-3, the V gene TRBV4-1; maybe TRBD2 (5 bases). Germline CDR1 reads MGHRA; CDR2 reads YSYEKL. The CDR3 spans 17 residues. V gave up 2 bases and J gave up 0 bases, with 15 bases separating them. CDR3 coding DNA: TGCGCCAGCAGCCAATCCCCGGGCGGCGGGAGCACAGATACGCAGTATTTT. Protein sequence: CASSQSPGGGSTDTQYF.

CDR3 loop: CASSPGTTVGYEQYV. CDR3 DNA: TGCGCCAGCAGCCCCGGGACCACCGTGGGGTACGAGCAGTACGTC. The genes are TRBV5-1 and TRBJ2-7; D may be TRBD1 or TRBD2 (5 bases each). With 4 bases removed from V and 4 bases from J, the gap between germline ends came to 18 bases. Germline-derived CDR1 and CDR2 are SGHRS and YFSETQ. The CDR3 covers 15 residues.

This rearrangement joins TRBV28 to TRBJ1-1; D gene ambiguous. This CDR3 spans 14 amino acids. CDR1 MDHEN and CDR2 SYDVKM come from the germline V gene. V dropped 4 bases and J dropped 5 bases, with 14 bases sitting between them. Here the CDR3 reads CASSSRGRATEAFF. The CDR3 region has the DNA TGTGCCAGCAGTTCACGGGGTAGGGCTACTGAAGCTTTCTTT. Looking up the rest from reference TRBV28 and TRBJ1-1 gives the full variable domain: DVKVTQSSRYLVKRTGEKVFLECVQDMDHENMFWYRQDPGLGLRLIYFSYDVKMKEKGDIPEGYSVSREKKERFSLILESASTNQTSMYLCASSSRGRATEAFFGQGTRLTVV.

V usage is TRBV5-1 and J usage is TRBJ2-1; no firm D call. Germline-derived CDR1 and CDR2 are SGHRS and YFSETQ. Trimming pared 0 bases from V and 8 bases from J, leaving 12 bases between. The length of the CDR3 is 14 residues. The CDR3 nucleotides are TGCGCCAGCAGCTTGGATACTATGAGCCATGAGCAGTTCTTC. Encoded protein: CASSLDTMSHEQFF.

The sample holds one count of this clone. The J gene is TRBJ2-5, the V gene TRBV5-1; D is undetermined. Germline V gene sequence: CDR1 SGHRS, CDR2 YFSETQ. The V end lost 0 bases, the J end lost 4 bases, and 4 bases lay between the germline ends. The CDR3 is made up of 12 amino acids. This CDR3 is CASSLARETQYF. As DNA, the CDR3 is TGCGCCAGCAGCTTGGCGAGAGAGACCCAGTACTTC.

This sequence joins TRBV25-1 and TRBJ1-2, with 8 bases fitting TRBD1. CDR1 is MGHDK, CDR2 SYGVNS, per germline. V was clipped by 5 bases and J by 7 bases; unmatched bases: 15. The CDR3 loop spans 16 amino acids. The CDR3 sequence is CASSPSPRGQAGGYTF. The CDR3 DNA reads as TGTGCCAGCAGTCCCTCCCCTCGGGGACAGGCTGGTGGCTACACCTTC.

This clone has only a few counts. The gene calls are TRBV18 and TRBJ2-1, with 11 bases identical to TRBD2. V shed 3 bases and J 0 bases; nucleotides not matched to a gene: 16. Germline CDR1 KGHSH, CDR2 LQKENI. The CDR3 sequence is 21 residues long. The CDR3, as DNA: TGTGCCAGCTCACCCCGGACAGCCGGGACTAGCGGACCAAGCTCCTACAATGAGCAGTTCTTC. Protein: CASSPRTAGTSGPSSYNEQFF.

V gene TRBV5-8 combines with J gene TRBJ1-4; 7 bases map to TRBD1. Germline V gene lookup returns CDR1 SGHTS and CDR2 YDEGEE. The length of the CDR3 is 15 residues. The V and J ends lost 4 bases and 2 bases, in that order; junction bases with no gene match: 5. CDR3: CASSKPDRTNEKLFF. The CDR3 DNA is TGTGCCAGCAGCAAACCGGACAGGACTAATGAAAAACTGTTTTTT.

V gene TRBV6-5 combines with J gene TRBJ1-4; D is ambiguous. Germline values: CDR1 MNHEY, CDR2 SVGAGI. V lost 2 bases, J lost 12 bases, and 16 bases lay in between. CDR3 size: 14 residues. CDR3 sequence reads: CASSYADGRRELFF. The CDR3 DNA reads TGTGCCAGCAGTTACGCTGACGGTCGGCGTGAACTGTTTTTT.